This T cell receptor (beta chain) was recovered during a study of blood T cell repertoires in COVID-19. For the study at large: Samples came from the United States, Italy and Spain, spanning acute and convalescent COVID-19. T cells, B-cell-depleted T cells, or PBMCs supplied cDNA or gDNA.

V was trimmed by 10 bases and J by 5 bases, leaving 18 bases between them. The CDR3 is 14 amino acids. The germline V gene has CDR1 MNHEY and CDR2 SVGAGI. As processed by the authors: Reference gene primer amplification gave nucleated cell count estimates. Sequencing was performed with immunoSEQ multiplex PCR; in TCRdb, only in-frame clones are kept and a portion is missing. V, J and clone size derive from that table, while D and trimming were established from the DNA sequence. The sample has over 120,000 clones, 75% to 85% seen once. In this sample, this clone turned up a few times. What was sequenced was peripheral blood. The chain combines TRBV6-5 with TRBJ1-5; tentatively, D is TRBD1 (6 bases). The TCR comes from a man between 65 and 85 years old who had recovered from COVID-19. CDR3 bases: TGTGCCACTAAAGAGGGGGGAGGGCATCAGCCCCAGCATTTT. It is translated as CATKEGGGHQPQHF.